This TCR beta chain came from a study of cytomegalovirus exposure and HLA in healthy donors. Study results and limitations: Many donors carried some public TCRs, although rarity characterized most TCR sequences. The study labeled 170 or so TCR beta chains cytomegalovirus-associated. Both high specificity and high sensitivity reportedly marked the classifier's diagnosis of cytomegalovirus status.

Trimming took off 10 bases at V and 0 bases at J, with 15 bases between the two ends. This CDR3 is 14 amino acids long. Germline V lookup: CDR1 MNHNS, CDR2 SASEGT. Concerning this clone itself: What it recognizes is unknown.

Here immunoSEQ multiplex PCR was the method, and the copy in TCRdb shows in-frame clones only, minus some. The profile shows a few hundred thousand clones, about 91% of them singletons. The specimen sequenced was PBMCs. This TCR derives from a woman younger than 35 in good health and CMV-seronegative. The chain joins TRBV6-1 to TRBJ1-1, with D hard to call. The CDR3 is CATLLYSLNTEAFF. The CDR3, as DNA: TGTGCCACGTTACTTTATTCGTTGAACACTGAAGCTTTCTTT.